Below, 27 T cell receptor beta chains from the same sample are listed, as sequenced in a study of cytomegalovirus exposure and HLA in healthy donors. Libraries were prepared by immunoSEQ multiplex PCR; TCRdb keeps only in-frame clonotypes and omits some of them. The sample has about 90,000 clones, less than 90% seen once; the top ten hold about 12%. The sequencing sample was made of PBMCs. The receptor source for this set is a woman in her late teens or twenties in good health and CMV-seropositive.

The chain recombines TRBV2 with TRBJ2-4; 7 bases agree with TRBD2. CDR1 is SNHLY and CDR2 is FYNNEI in the germline V gene. CDR3 size: 18 residues. V was clipped by 7 bases and J by 0 bases; unmatched bases: 15. Here the CDR3 reads CASNGRAVLTLAKNIQYF. The CDR3 nucleotides read TGTGCCAGCAATGGGAGGGCAGTACTGACCCTAGCCAAAAACATTCAGTACTTC. The full variable domain, completed using reference TRBV2 and TRBJ2-4, is EPEVTQTPSHQVTQMGQEVILRCVPISNHLYFYWYRQILGQKVEFLVSFYNNEISEKSEIFDDQFSVERPDGSNFTLKIRSTKLEDSAMYFCASNGRAVLTLAKNIQYFGAGTRLSVL.

The rearrangement uses TRBV13 and TRBJ2-7; a possible D gene is TRBD1 (5 bases). The CDR3 has 16 amino acids. Trimming shortened V by 5 bases and J by 5 bases, and 22 bases separated the two germline ends. Germline V gives CDR1 PRHDT, CDR2 FYEKMQ (reference sequence). CDR3 nucleotides: TGTGCCAGCAGCAAAGGCCTAGGGTCAGGGTTCGACGAGCAGTACTTC. Its protein product is CASSKGLGSGFDEQYF.

V usage is TRBV10-3 and J usage is TRBJ2-7; the D gene is possibly TRBD1 (5 bases). The germline CDR1 and CDR2 sequences are ENHRY and SYGVKD. The CDR3 has 14 residues. The V end was cut by 0 bases, the J end by 5 bases, with 11 bases between. The CDR3 is CAISESLQAHEQYF. CDR3 sequence (DNA): TGTGCCATCAGTGAGTCGTTACAGGCCCACGAGCAGTACTTC.

This rearrangement joins TRBV19 to TRBJ2-3, with 10 bases fitting TRBD1. V lost 5 bases to trimming and J lost 4 bases; unmatched junction nucleotides: 9. The CDR3 spans 16 residues. Germline CDR1 is LNHDA and CDR2 is SQIVND (reference sequence). The CDR3 loop is CASSWIRQGAADTQYF. The DNA for the CDR3 is TGTGCCAGTAGTTGGATCAGACAGGGGGCGGCAGATACGCAGTATTTT.

The J gene is TRBJ2-5, the V gene TRBV11-2, with D possibly TRBD1 on 6 matching bases. Deletions cut 4 bases from V and 2 bases from J, with 8 bases between. The CDR3 has 13 residues. The germline V gene encodes CDR1 SGHAT and CDR2 FQNNGV. The chain's CDR3 is CASSWTDQETQYF. The CDR3 DNA reads as TGTGCCAGCAGCTGGACAGATCAAGAGACCCAGTACTTC.

V and J are TRBV5-1 and TRBJ2-7; 12 nucleotides line up with TRBD1. The V and J ends lost 4 bases and 0 bases, in that order; junction bases with no gene match: 2. The CDR3 runs 15 residues. Germline assignment: CDR1 SGHRS and CDR2 YFSETQ. The CDR3 region is CASSLGQGASYEQYF. DNA for the CDR3: TGCGCCAGCAGCCTGGGACAGGGGGCCTCCTACGAGCAGTACTTC.

The gene calls are TRBV28 and TRBJ2-3; D is uncertain. The CDR3 totals 13 residues. Trimming took 5 bases from V and 0 from J, leaving 6 bases between them. Germline-derived CDR1 and CDR2 are MDHEN and SYDVKM. CDR3 sequence (DNA): TGTGCCAGCAGTCCCCCTAGCACAGATACGCAGTATTTT. Its translation is CASSPPSTDTQYF.

V gene TRBV28 combines with J gene TRBJ2-7, with TRBD2 identical over 10 bases. Germline CDR1 and CDR2: MDHEN and SYDVKM. The CDR3 consists of 15 residues. V shed 2 bases, J shed 4 bases, and the junction held 5 bases outside the gene matches. CDR3 region: CASSLMASGGYEQYF. Written as DNA, the CDR3 is TGTGCCAGCAGTTTAATGGCTAGCGGGGGTTACGAGCAGTACTTC.

The chain carries TRBV28 and TRBJ2-7; 7 bases are shared with TRBD2. The CDR3 covers 14 residues. With V trimmed by 10 bases and J by 7 bases, 16 bases remained unmatched. Germline CDR1 reads MDHEN; CDR2 reads SYDVKM. In DNA, the CDR3 is TGTGCCACCCATCCAATGGGGGGGATGGGGGAGCAGTACTTC. It codes for CATHPMGGMGEQYF.

This clone was observed a single time. V and J are TRBV7-2 and TRBJ1-5, with 9 bases that match TRBD1. Germline values: CDR1 SGHTA, CDR2 FQGNSA. The CDR3 is 15 amino acids. Trimming cost V 3 bases and J 4 bases; bases outside gene matches: 4. The CDR3 loop reads CASSLDRGMNQPQHF. The DNA for the CDR3 is TGTGCCAGCAGCTTGGACAGGGGTATGAATCAGCCCCAGCATTTT.

The rearrangement joins TRBV5-1 to TRBJ2-7, with D possibly being TRBD1 (6 bases). Trimming removed 0 bases from V and 0 bases from J, with 10 bases in between. The germline V gene has CDR1 SGHRS and CDR2 YFSETQ. The CDR3 totals 15 residues. The CDR3 DNA reads TGCGCCAGCAGCTTGGGTGACAGGCCCTCCTACGAGCAGTACTTC. Translated: CASSLGDRPSYEQYF.

The chain joins TRBV29-1 to TRBJ2-3; the match to TRBD1 covers 9 bases. Germline V gives CDR1 SQVTM, CDR2 ANQGSEA. The CDR3 sequence is 15 residues long. V dropped 3 bases and J dropped 0; count of bases not matched to a gene: 4. The CDR3 sequence is CSVDRDRVSTDTQYF. CDR3 in DNA: TGCAGCGTTGACCGGGACAGGGTCAGCACAGATACGCAGTATTTT.

The genes are TRBV6-5 and TRBJ2-5, with D uncertain. The CDR3 contains 13 residues. The germline gives CDR1 MNHEY, CDR2 SVGAGI. Trimming shortened V by 0 bases and J by 1 base, and 3 bases separated the two germline ends. The DNA of the CDR3 is TGTGCCAGCAGTTACTCGCGCCAAGAGACCCAGTACTTC. Protein: CASSYSRQETQYF.

The genes are TRBV18 and TRBJ2-5, with 8 bases aligning to TRBD1. J was trimmed by 2 bases and V by 1 base; bases with no gene match: 3. CDR3 size: 15 residues. The germline gives CDR1 KGHSH, CDR2 LQKENI. The CDR3 spells CASSPQQGVQETQYF. CDR3 DNA: TGTGCCAGCTCACCACAACAGGGGGTACAAGAGACCCAGTACTTC.

The rearrangement joins TRBV5-1 to TRBJ1-1; the D is unclear. The germline V gene encodes CDR1 SGHRS and CDR2 YFSETQ. The CDR3 covers 13 residues. V lost 0 bases, J lost 3 bases, and 6 bases lay in between. DNA of the CDR3: TGCGCCAGCAGCTTGGAAACTTACACTGAAGCTTTCTTT. It specifies CASSLETYTEAFF. The entire variable domain, with the rest obtained from reference TRBV5-1 and TRBJ1-1, is as follows: KAGVTQTPRYLIKTRGQQVTLSCSPISGHRSVSWYQQTPGQGLQFLFEYFSETQRNKGNFPGRFSGRQFSNSRSEMNVSTLELGDSALYLCASSLETYTEAFFGQGTRLTVV.

This clone showed up just once. This chain connects TRBV7-6 to TRBJ2-2; 9 bases map to TRBD1. Per germline, CDR1 SGHVS and CDR2 FNYEAQ. CDR3 length: 16 amino acids. The trim removed 5 bases at V and 2 bases at J, leaving 6 bases unmatched. CDR3 sequence: CASSLRQGVNTGELFF. The CDR3 DNA is TGTGCCAGCAGCCTCAGACAGGGGGTTAACACCGGGGAGCTGTTTTTT.

This clone has a handful of counts. The rearrangement uses TRBV4-1 and TRBJ2-7; D unresolved. The V and J ends lost 1 base and 0 bases respectively, with 4 bases between them. This CDR3 comprises 13 residues. CDR1 MGHRA and CDR2 YSYEKL come from the germline V gene. The CDR3, as DNA: TGCGCCAGCAGCCAAGTTAGCTCCTACGAGCAGTACTTC. It translates to CASSQVSSYEQYF.

The rearrangement links TRBV2 to TRBJ2-7, with D possibly being TRBD2 (6 bases). In germline, CDR1 is SNHLY, CDR2 FYNNEI. V lost 7 bases to trimming and J lost 2 bases, with 9 bases between them. The CDR3 totals 12 residues. The CDR3 DNA follows: TGTGCCAGCACTGGGGAGGCCTACGAGCAGTACTTC. Its translation: CASTGEAYEQYF.

This chain links TRBV28 with TRBJ1-2; D perhaps matches TRBD1 (6 bases). The CDR3 has 13 amino acids. Per the germline V gene, CDR1 is MDHEN and CDR2 is SYDVKM. Trimming stripped 2 bases from V and 6 bases from J, with 10 bases between. The CDR3 nucleotides are TGTGCCAGCAGTTTACGGGGGGCGGATGGCTACACCTTC. This codes for CASSLRGADGYTF.

V is TRBV4-1 and J is TRBJ2-3; 8 bases fit TRBD2. The V gene's germline CDR1 is MGHRA and CDR2 YSYEKL. The CDR3 has 17 amino acids. The V segment lost 4 bases and the J segment 10 bases; nucleotides outside the gene matches: 19. The CDR3 DNA follows: TGCGCCAGCAGCCGAGAGGGGGGGCGGGGGGCCTCAGCTCCGCAGTATTTT. This encodes CASSREGGRGASAPQYF.

V and J are TRBV11-2 and TRBJ2-5; a weak D match, TRBD1 (5 bases). V was pared by 5 bases and J by 1 base, with 5 bases between. This CDR3 comprises 12 residues. CDR1 is SGHAT and CDR2 is FQNNGV in the germline V gene. CDR3 protein: CASSRGQETQYF. The CDR3 DNA sequence: TGTGCCAGCAGCAGGGGCCAAGAGACCCAGTACTTC.

Regarding this clone: This specimen includes other DNA sequences encoding the same CDR3. The chain joins TRBV10-3 to TRBJ1-2, with TRBD1 matching 8 bases. The CDR3 spans 12 residues. The J segment lost 5 bases and the V segment lost 6 bases, leaving 2 bases of the junction unmatched. CDR1 ENHRY and CDR2 SYGVKD come from the germline V gene. The CDR3 protein is CAIRTGEYGYTF. DNA for the CDR3: TGTGCCATCAGGACAGGGGAGTATGGCTACACCTTC.

The chain links TRBV14 to TRBJ2-7; 7 bases align to TRBD2. This CDR3 has 19 residues. Per germline, CDR1 SGHDN and CDR2 FVKESK. The V segment lost 0 bases and the J segment 0 bases; nucleotides outside the gene matches: 14. As DNA, the CDR3 is TGTGCCAGCAGCCAAGATAAGACGTTGAGCGGGGACCGCTCCTACGAGCAGTACTTC. Protein: CASSQDKTLSGDRSYEQYF.

The rearrangement uses TRBV11-2 and TRBJ1-4, with TRBD1 matching over 7 bases. V shed 4 bases and J 8 bases; nucleotides not matched to a gene: 10. The CDR3 is 15 amino acids. CDR1 and CDR2 (germline): SGHAT, FQNNGV. The CDR3 sequence: CASSYRQGLGEKLFF. For the CDR3, the DNA is TGTGCCAGCAGCTATCGACAGGGATTGGGGGAAAAACTGTTTTTT.

This chain uses TRBV7-2 with TRBJ1-1; unclear D gene. Trimming cost V 5 bases and J 1 base, with 8 bases left between them. Germline-derived CDR1 and CDR2 are SGHTA and FQGNSA. The CDR3 loop spans 13 amino acids. CDR3 amino acids: CASSPTPNTEAFF. CDR3 bases: TGTGCCAGCAGCCCGACTCCGAACACTGAAGCTTTCTTT.

As DNA, the CDR3 is TGCGCCAGCAGCTTAGACAGGGTTGGCGGGGAGCTGTTTTTT. As protein: CASSLDRVGGELFF. V is TRBV5-1 and J is TRBJ2-2; 7 bases match TRBD1. The ends lost 2 bases at V and 7 bases at J; junction bases unmatched: 5. The CDR3 length is 14 residues. CDR1 is SGHRS, CDR2 YFSETQ, per germline. The full variable domain, its missing parts supplied by reference TRBV5-1 and TRBJ2-2, is KAGVTQTPRYLIKTRGQQVTLSCSPISGHRSVSWYQQTPGQGLQFLFEYFSETQRNKGNFPGRFSGRQFSNSRSEMNVSTLELGDSALYLCASSLDRVGGELFFGEGSRLTVL.

V usage is TRBV30 and J usage is TRBJ1-2; 7 nucleotides line up with TRBD1. V lost 7 bases to trimming and J lost 4 bases; unmatched junction nucleotides: 12. CDR3 length equals 14 residues. The germline V gene encodes CDR1 GTSNPN and CDR2 SVGIG (reference sequence). The CDR3 is CASTWDRLPYGYTF. CDR3 bases: TGTGCCTCGACGTGGGACAGATTGCCCTATGGCTACACCTTC.